This T cell receptor (beta chain) was captured in a study of OX40 agonist ivuxolimab in advanced cancers. This CDR3 is built from 15 residues. From germline, CDR1 is SGHNT and CDR2 YYREEE (reference sequence). Trimming pared 4 bases from V and 4 bases from J, leaving 14 bases between. As for this clone: Its target is unknown.

Study-wide findings and caveats: The work left the antigen specificity of expanded peripheral T cells undetermined.

Researchers took blood at baseline, on cycle 4 day 1, and on cycle 7 day 1. Here immunoSEQ multiplex PCR was the method, and the copy in TCRdb shows in-frame clones only, minus some. The table records 100,000 to 150,000 clones, 85% to 95% of them present only once. This TCR came from an adult with an advanced solid tumor such as melanoma, head and neck, liver or kidney cancer. Sequencing was performed on CD4+ or CD8+ T cells sorted from blood, taken in a trial of the OX40 agonist ivuxolimab. This rearrangement joins TRBV5-4 to TRBJ1-4; the D gene is possibly TRBD1 (6 bases). DNA for the CDR3: TGTGCCAGCAGCCTCTTTGGACAGCATAATGAAAAACTGTTTTTT. Translating gives CASSLFGQHNEKLFF.